The subject of this entry is one T cell receptor (beta chain). Antigen specificity is unknown. Profiled with immunoSEQ multiplex PCR; TCRdb holds only in-frame clones, not every one. The sample lists about 39,000 clones; 65% to 90% were seen once. The sample is drawn from a study of Ad26.COV2.S vaccination and SARS-CoV-2 variants. Trimming took 1 base from V and 12 from J; bases not matched to a gene: 9. Germline lookup yields CDR1 KGHSH and CDR2 LQKENI. The CDR3 contains 13 residues. The study's findings and limits: Once vaccination had occurred, spike-specific CD8+ and CD4+ T cell responses reportedly showed substantial breadth. There was a possibility that the TCR breadth and depth analyses underestimated total T cell responses.

The sample here was peripheral blood, taken after recovery from COVID-19. The receptor was derived from a human donor who had recovered from COVID-19. V and J are TRBV18 and TRBJ2-7; 7 bases are a match to TRBD2. CDR3 sequence: CASSPRGGTDRYF. The CDR3, as DNA: TGTGCCAGCTCACCACGGGGGGGGACGGACCGGTACTTC.